This TCR beta chain was recorded in a study of cytomegalovirus exposure and HLA in healthy donors. Looked up from germline, CDR1 is LNHDA and CDR2 is SQIVND (reference sequence). Trimming at V came to 5 bases and at J to 5 bases, leaving 9 bases not matched to a gene. This CDR3 has 15 amino acids. Overall study findings and caveats: When a later analysis compared HLA-associated TCR beta chains with equally common others, the HLA-associated chains turned out to be more clonally expanded and to have lower generation probabilities. The classifier was said to identify cytomegalovirus status with high specificity and sensitivity.

The study ran its PCR with 60 Vbeta and 13 Jbeta primers. The data were produced by immunoSEQ multiplex PCR, yet TCRdb's version contains in-frame clones alone and is incomplete. The repertoire holds tens of thousands of clones, with about 78% as singletons. Remarks on this clone: Its target is not known.

This clonotype was sampled from a woman aged 25 to 39 in good health and CMV-seronegative. The material sequenced was PBMCs. The chain combines TRBV19 with TRBJ1-5, with TRBD1 identical over 7 bases. CDR3 DNA sequence: TGTGCCAGTAGTTGGAGGGGGCGCGAAGATCAGCCCCAGCATTTT. Translating gives CASSWRGREDQPQHF.